This T cell receptor beta chain was recorded in a study of T-cell reconstitution after alpha-beta-depleted transplantation in children. The study's findings and limits: Among T cells one year after transplant, newly produced cells accounted for most counts and diversity. High day-60 TCRbeta diversity in some patients came from surviving recipient T cells and thymic progenitors. By about two months after transplant, alpha-beta T cells reportedly arose from several hundred graft clones that had expanded.

This clonotype was found many times. The antigen is not known. This CDR3 is built from 15 residues. V was shortened by 3 bases and J by 0 bases, with 12 bases between the two germline ends. Looked up from germline, CDR1 is SEHNR and CDR2 is FQNEAQ (reference sequence). TCRbeta library preparation incorporated unique molecular identifiers. One entry per CDR3 protein, called by TCRdb with MiXCR from the PCR reads. This table has about 6,500 distinct CDR3 sequences, roughly 10% appearing once. The source material was PBMCs, mostly from graft donor cells, sampled 180 days after TCRalphabeta/CD19-depleted stem cell transplant. This chain uses TRBV7-9 with TRBJ2-7; D gene uncertain. This receptor was obtained from a child less than two years old who had a stem cell transplant for acute myeloid leukemia, so the T cells may come from the graft donor. The DNA of the CDR3 is TGTGCCAGCAGCTTTGTCGGGCCCAGCTCCTACGAGCAGTACTTC. As protein: CASSFVGPSSYEQYF. Supplemented by reference TRBV7-9 and TRBJ2-7, the full variable domain reads DTGVSQNPRHKITKRGQNVTFRCDPISEHNRLYWYRQTLGQGPEFLTYFQNEAQLEKSRLLSDRFSAERPKGSFSTLEIQRTEQGDSAMYLCASSFVGPSSYEQYFGPGTRLTVT.